The clone carrying this TCR beta chain showed up just a few times. The record originates from a study of blood T cell repertoires in COVID-19. This table comes from immunoSEQ multiplex PCR, and its TCRdb copy is limited to in-frame clones, with some not included. The sample contains around 57,000 clones, 70% to 90% of which appear only once. V lost 5 bases and J lost 4, with 15 bases in between. This CDR3 spans 15 amino acids. CDR1 and CDR2 from the germline V gene are LNHDA and SQIVND (reference sequence). This TCR was sampled from a human donor with active COVID-19. The donor label of this sample is uncertain. The chain is built from TRBV19 and TRBJ1-5, with D possibly TRBD1 on 5 matching bases. The sample consisted of peripheral blood. In nucleotides, the CDR3 is TGTGCCAGTAGTGCGGGAGGGACGCTAAATCAGCCCCAGCATTTT. As protein: CASSAGGTLNQPQHF.